This entry features one T cell receptor (beta chain) sequence. The entry originates in a study of blood T cell repertoires in COVID-19. For the study at large: PBMCs, B-cell-depleted T cells, or T cells provided the cDNA or gDNA that made up the material.

Germline V gene lookup returns CDR1 MNHEY and CDR2 SMNVEV (reference sequence). CDR3 length: 15 residues. Trimming stripped 5 bases from V and 2 bases from J, with 15 bases between. Profiling relied on immunoSEQ multiplex PCR, and the TCRdb table lists in-frame clones only, not all of them. Among 20,000 to 25,000 clones listed, 80% to 90% were seen once. Source material: peripheral blood. The receptor's source is a human donor with active COVID-19. The donor label of this sample is uncertain. The V call is TRBV27, the J call TRBJ1-1, with D tentatively TRBD1 (6 bases). The CDR3 spells CASSRQAALNTEAFF. DNA of the CDR3: TGTGCCAGCAGTAGACAGGCAGCCCTTAACACTGAAGCTTTCTTT.